The next 18 T cell receptor beta chains were all read from a single sample in a study of post-analysis software for immune sequencing data. The TCR beta cDNA libraries carried unique molecular identifiers. TCRdb re-called the PCR reads through MiXCR, storing one row per CDR3 protein. The table shows 250,000 to 300,000 distinct CDR3 sequences, with about 38% occurring only once. These receptors have no known antigen. Study results and caveats: The five TRBV segments detected at higher frequency in patients than in controls included TRBV5-6, TRBV5-1 and TRBV20-1.

Sample: blood. Receptor source: a girl between 10 and 17 years old with multiple sclerosis.

V gene TRBV29-1 combines with J gene TRBJ2-5; D gene ambiguous. With 5 bases removed from V and 5 bases from J, the gap between germline ends came to 15 bases. CDR1 is SQVTM and CDR2 is ANQGSEA in the germline V gene. This CDR3 comprises 13 residues. The CDR3 DNA sequence: TGCAGCGTTAAAAGACGGTTGGTGGAGACCCAGTACTTC. Its protein product is CSVKRRLVETQYF.

The sample holds many counts of this clonotype. The genes are TRBV2 and TRBJ2-1; 11 bases map to TRBD2. CDR1 and CDR2 (germline): SNHLY, FYNNEI. V was clipped by 4 bases and J by 5 bases; unmatched bases: 4. The CDR3 has 15 amino acids. The DNA of the CDR3 is TGTGCCAGCAGTGCTCCGGGACTAGCGGACAATGAGCAGTTCTTC. It encodes CASSAPGLADNEQFF.

This clonotype was counted at least ten times. The rearrangement joins TRBV6-6 to TRBJ1-4, with TRBD1 matching 10 bases. This CDR3 is built from 14 residues. Trimming at V came to 6 bases and at J to 5 bases, leaving 3 bases not matched to a gene. Germline V gene data show CDR1 as MNHNY and CDR2 as SVGAGI (reference sequence). The DNA of the CDR3 is TGTGCCAGCAGGCTGGACAGGGGGAATGAAAAACTGTTTTTT. Protein: CASRLDRGNEKLFF.

This clonotype was counted ten times or more. The chain carries TRBV15 and TRBJ2-1; 10 bases agree with TRBD2. The CDR3 covers 19 residues. The J segment lost 7 bases and the V segment lost 0 bases, leaving 15 bases of the junction unmatched. CDR1 and CDR2 (germline): LNHNV, YYDKDF (reference sequence). CDR3 sequence (DNA): TGTGCCACCAGCAGAGATTCGCCTTTAGCGGGAGGCCCACGTAATGAGCAGTTCTTC. Its translation: CATSRDSPLAGGPRNEQFF.

The sample holds many counts of this clonotype. The rearrangement joins TRBV6-4 to TRBJ1-1; D is perhaps TRBD1 (5 bases). This CDR3 is built from 14 residues. CDR1 and CDR2 (germline): MRHNA, SNTAGT. Trimming cost V 5 bases and J 0 bases, with 10 bases left between them. In nucleotides, the CDR3 is TGTGCCAGCAGTCCGGACACCTTGAACACTGAAGCTTTCTTT. Amino acid sequence: CASSPDTLNTEAFF.

This clonotype has a count of ten or more. This chain joins TRBV6-2 or TRBV6-3 and TRBJ2-7; D may be TRBD1 or TRBD2 (5 bases each). The CDR3 has 13 residues. V gave up 6 bases and J gave up 4 bases, with 13 bases separating them. Germline V lookup: CDR1 MNHEY, CDR2 SVGEGT. This CDR3 is CASSPEEGYEQYF. CDR3 nucleotide sequence: TGTGCCAGCAGCCCCGAAGAGGGGTACGAGCAGTACTTC.

V usage is TRBV28 and J usage is TRBJ2-1; 10 bases fit TRBD2. CDR1 and CDR2 (germline): MDHEN, SYDVKM. V was pared by 2 bases and J by 10 bases, with 8 bases of the junction left unmatched. This CDR3 contains 15 residues. The CDR3 DNA is TGTGCCAGCAGTTTAAATTCCCTAGCGGGGGACGAGCAGTTCTTC. As protein: CASSLNSLAGDEQFF.

The chain links TRBV25-1 to TRBJ2-5; a weak D match, TRBD2 (6 bases). Trimming took off 3 bases at V and 4 bases at J, with 12 bases between the two ends. Germline V gene sequence: CDR1 MGHDK, CDR2 SYGVNS. The CDR3 loop spans 14 amino acids. The CDR3 loop reads CASSDRRGVETQYF. The CDR3 DNA reads as TGTGCCAGCAGTGACCGGCGGGGAGTAGAGACCCAGTACTTC. Supplemented by reference TRBV25-1 and TRBJ2-5, the full variable domain reads EADIYQTPRYLVIGTGKKITLECSQTMGHDKMYWYQQDPGMELHLIHYSYGVNSTEKGDLSSESTVSRIRTEHFPLTLESARPSHTSQYLCASSDRRGVETQYFGPGTRLLVL.

This clonotype was counted a few times. The chain couples TRBV28 to TRBJ1-1; a weak D match, TRBD1 (6 bases). Trimming left V 5 bases short and J 5 bases short, with 15 bases between. Per germline, CDR1 MDHEN and CDR2 SYDVKM. The CDR3 runs 14 residues. The CDR3 loop is CASSVVTGRTEAFF. The CDR3 region has the DNA TGTGCCAGCAGTGTAGTTACAGGGCGGACTGAAGCTTTCTTT.

In its sample, this clonotype was seen a few times. This sequence joins TRBV28 and TRBJ2-7; D may match TRBD1 or TRBD2 (5 bases each). Germline values: CDR1 MDHEN, CDR2 SYDVKM. Trimming cost V 5 bases and J 7 bases, with 18 bases left between them. The CDR3 has 14 residues. The CDR3 bases are TGTGCCAGCAGTGCAGCCGGGGACCACCATGAGCAGTACTTC. It specifies CASSAAGDHHEQYF.

For this clonotype: Being one base from a much bigger clone, this may be a read error. The rearrangement links TRBV6-6 to TRBJ2-1; perhaps TRBD1 as D (5 bases). The CDR3 length is 11 residues. Germline CDR1 and CDR2: MNHNY and SVGAGI (reference sequence). The CDR3 protein is CTSSYRNEQFF. CDR3 bases: TGTACCAGCAGTTACAGGAATGAGCAGTTCTTC.

A word on this clonotype: This may arise from a read error, as a much more abundant clone is one base away. This chain links TRBV7-9 with TRBJ2-3; D is unresolved. Looked up from germline, CDR1 is SEHNR and CDR2 is FQNEAQ (reference sequence). Trimming left V 6 bases short and J 2 bases short, with 9 bases between. The CDR3 length is 13 residues. The CDR3 loop reads CASRPSATDTQYF. CDR3 nucleotide sequence: TGTGCCAGCAGACCGTCAGCCACAGATACGCAGTATTTT.

V usage is TRBV7-3 and J usage is TRBJ2-2; D may be TRBD2 (6 bases). This CDR3 comprises 14 residues. Germline-derived CDR1 and CDR2 are SGHTA and FQGTGA. Trimming shortened V by 5 bases and J by 4 bases, and 11 bases separated the two germline ends. The CDR3 region is CASSRGGVTGELFF. The CDR3 DNA reads TGTGCCAGCAGCCGGGGAGGAGTCACCGGGGAGCTGTTTTTT.

Turning to this clonotype: Given a much more abundant clone one base away, this may be a read error. This chain's CDR3 is CASSITGLAYGQFF. The CDR3 nucleotides read TGCGCCAGCAGCATAACGGGACTAGCCTATGGGCAGTTCTTC. The genes are TRBV5-1 and TRBJ2-1, with 9 bases matching TRBD2. J was trimmed by 12 bases and V by 4 bases; bases with no gene match: 11. CDR1 is SGHRS and CDR2 is YFSETQ in the germline V gene. This CDR3 spans 14 amino acids. Using reference TRBV5-1 and TRBJ2-1 for the parts outside the CDR3, the full variable domain is KAGVTQTPRYLIKTRGQQVTLSCSPISGHRSVSWYQQTPGQGLQFLFEYFSETQRNKGNFPGRFSGRQFSNSRSEMNVSTLELGDSALYLCASSITGLAYGQFFGPGTRLTVL.

The chain is built from TRBV29-1 and TRBJ1-4; D is unresolved. Germline loops: CDR1 SQVTM, CDR2 ANQGSEA. V dropped 4 bases and J dropped 0 bases, with 12 bases sitting between them. The CDR3 contains 15 residues. The chain's CDR3 is CSVGLGGTTNEKLFF. The DNA for the CDR3 is TGCAGCGTTGGCCTAGGAGGTACAACTAATGAAAAACTGTTTTTT.

This clonotype was seen only a few times. The chain is built from TRBV5-1 and TRBJ1-4, with 9 bases fitting TRBD1. The V and J ends lost 2 bases and 5 bases, in that order; junction bases with no gene match: 4. This CDR3 contains 15 residues. Germline CDR1 is SGHRS and CDR2 is YFSETQ. The CDR3 sequence is CASSFGDRDNEKLFF. The CDR3 nucleotides read TGCGCCAGCAGCTTCGGGGACAGGGACAATGAAAAACTGTTTTTT.

The chain is built from TRBV4-2 and TRBJ2-1; either TRBD1 or TRBD2 may fit D (5 bases each). Germline CDR1 LGHNA, CDR2 YNFKEQ. Trimming took 0 bases from V and 6 from J, leaving 12 bases between them. The CDR3 totals 15 residues. The CDR3 is CASSQDPRGSNEQFF. The CDR3 DNA reads TGTGCCAGCAGCCAAGATCCGAGGGGCAGCAATGAGCAGTTCTTC.

In DNA, the CDR3 is TGTGCCATAATGGGGGTGGCAGATACGCAGTATTTT. It codes for CAIMGVADTQYF. The chain combines TRBV10-3 with TRBJ2-3, with D possibly called TRBD1 or TRBD2 (5 bases each). This CDR3 has 12 amino acids. V lost 9 bases and J lost 4, with 11 bases in between. CDR1 and CDR2 (germline): ENHRY, SYGVKD.